This TCR beta chain was sequenced in a study of blood T cell repertoires in COVID-19. The CDR3 extends over 15 amino acids. Per germline, CDR1 SGHRS and CDR2 YFSETQ. Trimming took 0 bases from V and 3 from J; bases not matched to a gene: 4. In the original workflow: Quantification of nucleated cells was approximated via reference gene primer amplification. Sequencing used immunoSEQ multiplex PCR; TCRdb keeps in-frame clones, though not all of them. D and trimming come from the DNA, and the V and J calls and clone size come from that table. Of under 80,000 clones listed, about 88% are singletons. The gene calls are TRBV5-1 and TRBJ2-5; 8 bases map to TRBD2. The source is an older man with active COVID-19. Sequenced input: peripheral blood. CDR3 sequence reads: CASSLAPTSEETQYF. In DNA form, the CDR3 reads TGCGCCAGCAGCTTGGCCCCGACTAGCGAAGAGACCCAGTACTTC.